Reported below is one T cell receptor beta chain. Its target is unknown. The sample belongs to a study of monozygotic twins with inflammatory bowel disease. Study results and limitations: Subtypes among T cells remained indistinguishable.

The CDR3 runs to 17 residues. Germline lookup yields CDR1 SGHDT and CDR2 YYEEEE. Researchers generated cDNA in eight separate reactions per sample. Two nested PCRs, of about 16 and 10 cycles, processed TCRalpha and TCRbeta cDNA. Following a re-call of the 5' RACE reads, TCRdb has one entry per CDR3 protein and lacks DNA. Its clone listing holds about 380,000 distinct CDR3 sequences. The chain employs TRBV5-6 and TRBJ1-6. The sample comprised blood. The TCR originated in a human donor with ulcerative colitis or Crohn's disease, or a healthy co-twin of an affected twin (not recorded which). The CDR3 sequence: CASSLELGSSYNSPLHF.